Listed below are T cell receptor beta chains from one sample, sequenced in a study of a mutant IDH1 vaccine in newly diagnosed glioma. Their cognate antigens are unknown. TCRdb keeps only in-frame clones here, not all; method: immunoSEQ multiplex PCR. This table has tens of thousands of clones, more than 75% appearing once. Sample: PBMCs, taken from a glioma patient whose treatment included an IDH1 peptide vaccine. These receptor sequences come from a man aged 30-40 years with glioma. Both conserved end residues are part of each CDR3. The order of the fields is clone size, D gene, V gene, J gene, CDR3 DNA, CDR3 protein. D genes are given only for firm matches. A clone size is listed for some rows: how often the clone was seen (once, few, many), or a class if it is expanded.

size: .
D: .
V: TRBV11-3
J: TRBJ2-3
DNA: TGTGCCAGCAGCTTCCGGACAGCCTCGACCATCACAGATACGCAGTATTTT
CDR3: CASSFRTASTITDTQYF

size: .
D: .
V: TRBV7-9
J: TRBJ2-6
DNA: TGTGCCAGCAGCTCCGGACGTCTTCAAGGACTAGGGGCCAACGTCCTGACTTTC
CDR3: CASSSGRLQGLGANVLTF

size: .
D: .
V: TRBV7-2
J: TRBJ1-4
DNA: TGTGCCAGCAGCTTCTCGGCTAGTAATGAAAAACTGTTTTTT
CDR3: CASSFSASNEKLFF

size: once
D: .
V: TRBV6-5
J: TRBJ1-1
DNA: TGTGCCAGCAGTTACGGGGTCAGGGTTATCACTGAAGCTTTCTTT
CDR3: CASSYGVRVITEAFF

size: once
D: .
V: TRBV19
J: TRBJ1-5
DNA: TGTGCCAGTAGTATTGGACAGCTCAAGCCCCAGCATTTT
CDR3: CASSIGQLKPQHF

size: .
D: .
V: TRBV28
J: TRBJ1-2
DNA: TGTGCCAGCAGTTCAGGGCCGGGGGGCTACACCTTC
CDR3: CASSSGPGGYTF

size: .
D: .
V: TRBV5-1
J: TRBJ2-7
DNA: TGCGCCAGCAGCCCCTCAGGGTTCGACGAGCAGTACTTC
CDR3: CASSPSGFDEQYF

size: .
D: TRBD1
V: TRBV5-1
J: TRBJ2-5
DNA: TGCGCCAGCAGCTTCATGGGACAGTTACAAGAGACCCAGTACTTC
CDR3: CASSFMGQLQETQYF

size: few
D: TRBD1
V: TRBV28
J: TRBJ1-5
DNA: TGTGCCAGCATTCCCAGGGACAGGGCCAGGAATCAGCCCCAGCATTTT
CDR3: CASIPRDRARNQPQHF

size: .
D: .
V: TRBV18
J: TRBJ1-1
DNA: TGTGCCAGCTCACCTTCCGGGCCGAACACTGAAGCTTTCTTT
CDR3: CASSPSGPNTEAFF

size: .
D: .
V: TRBV5-1
J: TRBJ2-7
DNA: TGCGCCAGCAGCCCCCATCTTGTGGGGAGATCGGTCTCCTACGAGCAGTACTTC
CDR3: CASSPHLVGRSVSYEQYF

size: .
D: .
V: TRBV11-3
J: TRBJ2-5
DNA: TGTGCCAGCAGCTTGGGGAACCTAGAGACCCAGTACTTC
CDR3: CASSLGNLETQYF

size: .
D: .
V: TRBV5-1
J: TRBJ2-5
DNA: TGCGCCAGCAGCTTTTCGCAACAAGAGACCCAGTACTTC
CDR3: CASSFSQQETQYF

size: .
D: TRBD2
V: TRBV7-9
J: TRBJ2-5
DNA: TGTGCCAGCAGCTTACTCAGCGGGGGGCCGAGGACCCAGTACTTC
CDR3: CASSLLSGGPRTQYF

size: .
D: TRBD1
V: TRBV19
J: TRBJ1-5
DNA: TGTGCCAGTAGGGGACAGGGGCAAAGCAATCAGCCCCAGCATTTT
CDR3: CASRGQGQSNQPQHF

size: .
D: .
V: TRBV6-5
J: TRBJ1-5
DNA: TGTGCCAGCAGTCACTCGGGGGGTAGCAATCAGCCCCAGCATTTT
CDR3: CASSHSGGSNQPQHF

size: .
D: .
V: TRBV5-5
J: TRBJ1-1
DNA: TGTGCCAGCAGGTCCGGAGGGAACACTGAAGCTTTCTTT
CDR3: CASRSGGNTEAFF

size: once
D: .
V: TRBV19
J: TRBJ1-6
DNA: TGTGCCAGTAGGAAGGCGGAGGTTCTTAATTCACCCCTCCACTTT
CDR3: CASRKAEVLNSPLHF

size: few
D: .
V: TRBV30
J: TRBJ1-1
DNA: TGTGCCTGCCGGAGGGGACACGCCAGGGGAAACACTGAAGCTTTCTTT
CDR3: CACRRGHARGNTEAFF

size: .
D: .
V: TRBV5-1
J: TRBJ1-2
DNA: TGCGCCAGCAGCTTGGGGGGCGTGGGCACCGTTAACTATGGCTACACCTTC
CDR3: CASSLGGVGTVNYGYTF

size: once
D: .
V: TRBV11-2
J: TRBJ2-5
DNA: TGTGCCAGCAGCTTCATAGGAGGAGAGACCCAGTACTTC
CDR3: CASSFIGGETQYF

size: .
D: .
V: TRBV19
J: TRBJ2-5
DNA: TGTGCCAGTAGTATAGGGGACCTCAGCCTGGAGACCCAGTACTTC
CDR3: CASSIGDLSLETQYF

size: .
D: .
V: TRBV10-1
J: TRBJ1-3
DNA: TGCGCCAGCAGCGCGATAAGTGGCCCTGGAAACACCATATATTTT
CDR3: CASSAISGPGNTIYF

size: .
D: .
V: TRBV6-6
J: TRBJ1-6
DNA: TGTGCCAGCAGTTACTCAGGACAGAATAATTCACCCCTCCACTTT
CDR3: CASSYSGQNNSPLHF

size: .
D: TRBD1
V: TRBV11-2
J: TRBJ2-7
DNA: TGTGCCAGCAGCTTAGACCGGACAGGGAACTACGAGCAGTACTTC
CDR3: CASSLDRTGNYEQYF

size: .
D: TRBD1
V: TRBV19
J: TRBJ1-2
DNA: TGTGCCAGTAGAGGACAGGGGAGGAGGTATGGCTACACCTTC
CDR3: CASRGQGRRYGYTF

size: .
D: .
V: TRBV7-6
J: TRBJ2-2
DNA: TGTGCCAGCAGCTTAGTACAGACCTTGAACACCGGGGAGCTGTTTTTT
CDR3: CASSLVQTLNTGELFF

size: .
D: TRBD2
V: TRBV7-8
J: TRBJ2-6
DNA: TGTGCCAGCAGCTTAGCAAGCGGGGTATACTCTGGGGCCAACGTCCTGACTTTC
CDR3: CASSLASGVYSGANVLTF

size: .
D: .
V: TRBV10-2
J: TRBJ1-5
DNA: TGCGCCAGCAGGGCAGGGTCCTATCGGGGGCAGCCCCAGCATTTT
CDR3: CASRAGSYRGQPQHF

size: .
D: TRBD2
V: TRBV5-5
J: TRBJ2-5
DNA: TGTGCCAGCAGCTTCCCCGGGGGGGGGCGAGAGACCCAGTACTTC
CDR3: CASSFPGGGRETQYF

size: .
D: TRBD1
V: TRBV27
J: TRBJ1-2
DNA: TGTGCCAGCAGTCCCGACAGGGGGTATTCTGGCTACACCTTC
CDR3: CASSPDRGYSGYTF

size: .
D: .
V: TRBV5-1
J: TRBJ1-2
DNA: TGCGCCAGCAGCCCCGATGGGGGGCCCTATGGCTACACCTTC
CDR3: CASSPDGGPYGYTF

size: few
D: .
V: TRBV29-1
J: TRBJ1-5
DNA: TGCAGCGTTGATTCGGAATCAGCCCAGCATTTT
CDR3: CSVDSESAQHF

size: .
D: TRBD1
V: TRBV27
J: TRBJ1-2
DNA: TGTGCCAGCAGTTTATCTGAGAGGGGGCGCCGAGACTATGGCTACACCTTC
CDR3: CASSLSERGRRDYGYTF

size: few
D: TRBD1
V: TRBV13
J: TRBJ1-1
DNA: TGTGCCAGCAGCTCGATTCGACAGGGGTTGAACACTGAAGCTTTCTTT
CDR3: CASSSIRQGLNTEAFF

size: .
D: .
V: TRBV27
J: TRBJ1-4
DNA: TGTGCCAGCAGTCCTAACAGGGCCACAACTAATGAAAAACTGTTTTTT
CDR3: CASSPNRATTNEKLFF

size: .
D: TRBD1
V: TRBV6-6
J: TRBJ1-1
DNA: TGTGCCAGCAGTCCCCAAGACAGGGGGGGAAACACTGAAGCTTTCTTT
CDR3: CASSPQDRGGNTEAFF

size: .
D: TRBD1
V: TRBV27
J: TRBJ2-3
DNA: TGTGCCAGCAGTTTATCTATGTGGACAGGGGTCGGCACAGATACGCAGTATTTT
CDR3: CASSLSMWTGVGTDTQYF

size: .
D: .
V: TRBV5-6
J: TRBJ2-2
DNA: TGTGCCAGCAGCAAGGACAGAACCGGGGAGCTGTTTTTT
CDR3: CASSKDRTGELFF

size: .
D: .
V: TRBV6-5
J: TRBJ2-7
DNA: TGTGCCAGCAGACCTCGGGACCTCTCCTACGAGCAGTACTTC
CDR3: CASRPRDLSYEQYF

size: .
D: .
V: TRBV5-1
J: TRBJ1-1
DNA: TGCGCCAGCAGCTTGACGGCCGGGGGAAGGAACACTGAAGCTTTCTTT
CDR3: CASSLTAGGRNTEAFF

size: .
D: .
V: TRBV14
J: TRBJ1-4
DNA: TGTGCCAGCAGCTTACGCTCGGGACCTCGGCTTTTT
CDR3: CASSLRSGPRLF

size: .
D: TRBD1
V: TRBV4-1
J: TRBJ1-5
DNA: TGCGCCAGCAGCCCCGGGACAGGGGTAATAGGGCCCCAGCATTTT
CDR3: CASSPGTGVIGPQHF

size: .
D: .
V: TRBV13
J: TRBJ2-3
DNA: TGTGCCAGCAGCTTTTTCACAGGTTCCACTAGCACAGATACGCAGTATTTT
CDR3: CASSFFTGSTSTDTQYF

size: .
D: .
V: TRBV5-6
J: TRBJ2-7
DNA: TGTGCCAGCAGCTTTTGGGGTTTCCTCTACGAGCAGTACTTC
CDR3: CASSFWGFLYEQYF

size: once
D: .
V: TRBV7-8
J: TRBJ2-3
DNA: TGTGCCAGCAGGGGGTCTGCCGGGGGTGGCACAGATACGCAGTATTTT
CDR3: CASRGSAGGGTDTQYF

size: .
D: .
V: TRBV5-1
J: TRBJ1-3
DNA: TGCGCCAGCAGCCCAGACTATGGATTCTCAAACACCATATATTTT
CDR3: CASSPDYGFSNTIYF

size: .
D: .
V: TRBV18
J: TRBJ1-3
DNA: TGTGCCAGCTCACGGGGGGACAACTCTGGAAACACCATATATTTT
CDR3: CASSRGDNSGNTIYF

size: few
D: TRBD1
V: TRBV15
J: TRBJ1-5
DNA: TGTGCCACCAGCAGAGGGACAGGCGGCCGTAATCAGCCCCAGCATTTT
CDR3: CATSRGTGGRNQPQHF

size: .
D: TRBD2
V: TRBV19
J: TRBJ2-2
DNA: TGTGCCAGTAGTTTGGGACTAGTTAACACCGGGGAGCTGTTTTTT
CDR3: CASSLGLVNTGELFF

size: .
D: .
V: TRBV10-2
J: TRBJ1-5
DNA: TGCGCCAGCAGTGAGTCGTCATGGGGCAGGGGCGGGAGCAATCAGCCCCAGCATTTT
CDR3: CASSESSWGRGGSNQPQHF

size: .
D: .
V: TRBV6-5
J: TRBJ1-6
DNA: TGTGCCAGCAGATCTCCGGGACTCTATAATTCACCCCTCCACTTT
CDR3: CASRSPGLYNSPLHF

size: once
D: TRBD1
V: TRBV29-1
J: TRBJ1-5
DNA: TGCAGCGCCCGGACAGGGACGAATCAGCCCCAGCATTTT
CDR3: CSARTGTNQPQHF